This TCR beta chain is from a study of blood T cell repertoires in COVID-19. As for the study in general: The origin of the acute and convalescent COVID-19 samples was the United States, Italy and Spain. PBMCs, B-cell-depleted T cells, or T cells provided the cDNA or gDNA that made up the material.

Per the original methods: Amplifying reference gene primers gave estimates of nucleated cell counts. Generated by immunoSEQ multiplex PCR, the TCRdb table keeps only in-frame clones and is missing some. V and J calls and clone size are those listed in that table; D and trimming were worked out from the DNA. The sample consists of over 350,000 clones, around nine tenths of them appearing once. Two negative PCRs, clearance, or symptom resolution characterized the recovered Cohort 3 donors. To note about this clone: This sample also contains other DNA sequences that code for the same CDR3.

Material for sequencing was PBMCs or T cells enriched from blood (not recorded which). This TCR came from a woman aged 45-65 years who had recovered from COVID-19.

The CDR3 reads CASSLAGNYGYTF. DNA for the CDR3: TGCGCCAGCAGCTTGGCGGGGAACTATGGCTACACCTTC. This chain links TRBV5-1 with TRBJ1-2; D is unclear. Germline loops: CDR1 SGHRS, CDR2 YFSETQ. With 0 bases removed from V and 2 bases from J, the gap between germline ends came to 5 bases. This CDR3 is built from 13 residues.